One sample yielded the 22 T cell receptor beta chains listed below, sequenced in a study of beta chain features in type 1 diabetes. Regarding the study as a whole: A moderate, significant TCRB CDR3 shortening appeared in type 1 diabetes across four CD4+ subsets.

Expressed TCRB transcripts were sequenced because the entire RNA isolate underwent reverse transcription. Data came from immunoSEQ multiplex PCR; TCRdb stores just in-frame clones and leaves some out. The sample contains hundreds of thousands of clones, 11% to 15% of which appear only once. These TCRs are of unknown antigen specificity. The specimen was naive CD4+ T cells from blood. The receptors were sampled from a man between 18 and 29 years old with type 1 diabetes.

This clone was observed a handful of times. The chain carries TRBV27 and TRBJ2-5; D remains unclear. The V end lost 1 base, the J end lost 3 bases, and 9 bases lay between the germline ends. The germline gives CDR1 MNHEY, CDR2 SMNVEV (reference sequence). This CDR3 contains 14 residues. The CDR3 reads CASSLWGGEETQYF. In DNA, the CDR3 is TGTGCCAGCAGTTTATGGGGTGGTGAAGAGACCCAGTACTTC.

The rearrangement joins TRBV5-4 to TRBJ1-1; D is unclear. Germline V gene sequence: CDR1 SGHNT, CDR2 YYREEE (reference sequence). Trimming took 3 bases from V and 3 from J, leaving 6 bases between them. This CDR3 region has 12 residues. As DNA, the CDR3 is TGTGCCAGCAGCTCCATCCACACTGAAGCTTTCTTT. This sequence encodes CASSSIHTEAFF. Looking up the rest from reference TRBV5-4 and TRBJ1-1 gives the full variable domain: ETGVTQSPTHLIKTRGQQVTLRCSSQSGHNTVSWYQQALGQGPQFIFQYYREEENGRGNFPPRFSGLQFPNYSSELNVNALELDDSALYLCASSSIHTEAFFGQGTRLTVV.

In DNA, the CDR3 is TGTGCCACCAGCAGAGATCGCGCCGGGGAGCTGTTTTTT. Its protein product is CATSRDRAGELFF. The chain combines TRBV15 with TRBJ2-2, with D uncertain. From germline, CDR1 is LNHNV and CDR2 YYDKDF (reference sequence). The CDR3 has 13 amino acids. The germline V and J ends were trimmed by 0 bases and 6 bases, with 5 bases remaining between them.

This chain links TRBV4-2 with TRBJ1-5; TRBD1 aligns across 7 bases. V lost 1 base and J lost 0; bases outside the gene matches: 3. CDR1 and CDR2 from the germline V gene are LGHNA and YNFKEQ. This CDR3 has 16 amino acids. This CDR3 reads CASSQAGTASNQPQHF. The CDR3 nucleotides read TGTGCCAGCAGCCAAGCCGGGACAGCTAGCAATCAGCCCCAGCATTTT.

The chain recombines TRBV20-1 with TRBJ2-7; tentative D call: TRBD1 (7 bases). The germline gives CDR1 DFQATT, CDR2 SNEGSKA (reference sequence). V dropped 5 bases and J dropped 7 bases, with 12 bases sitting between them. This CDR3 is built from 11 residues. In DNA, the CDR3 is TGCAGTGCTCCCCAGGGGGGTGAGCAGTACTTC. Translating gives CSAPQGGEQYF.

The rearrangement links TRBV7-2 to TRBJ1-5, with TRBD1 as a possible D gene (6 bases). V was trimmed by 7 bases and J by 3 bases, leaving 13 bases between them. Germline CDR1 SGHTA, CDR2 FQGNSA. The CDR3 extends over 14 amino acids. The CDR3 region has the DNA TGTGCCAGCACATACACAGGGCCCAATCAGCCCCAGCATTTT. Its protein product is CASTYTGPNQPQHF.

A few counts support this clone. The CDR3, as DNA: TGTGCCAGCAGTTTTAGCGGGAGGGTTGATGAGCAGTTCTTC. Its translation: CASSFSGRVDEQFF. This chain uses TRBV27 with TRBJ2-1; 11 positions agree with TRBD2. The junction had 3 bases not matched to a gene; V was cut back by 3 bases and J by 8 bases. CDR3 length: 14 amino acids. The germline V gene has CDR1 MNHEY and CDR2 SMNVEV (reference sequence).

This chain links TRBV29-1 with TRBJ2-5, with 7 positions matching TRBD1. The V gene end was trimmed by 4 bases and the J gene end by 3 bases; junction bases not matched to a gene: 5. The CDR3 spans 13 residues. The V gene's germline CDR1 is SQVTM and CDR2 ANQGSEA. CDR3 DNA: TGCAGCGTTGTGGGACAGATTGAAGAGACCCAGTACTTC. Amino acid sequence: CSVVGQIEETQYF.

A note on this clone: The same CDR3 is also encoded by other DNA sequences in this sample. J is TRBJ2-7 and V is TRBV7-2; D is undetermined. The V gene's germline CDR1 is SGHTA and CDR2 FQGNSA. V was cut by 2 bases and J by 6 bases, with 5 bases left in between. The CDR3 totals 11 residues. CDR3 in DNA: TGTGCCAGCAGCTTACTGAGCGAGCAGTACTTC. Translated: CASSLLSEQYF.

This clone was counted a few times. The chain joins TRBV19 to TRBJ1-2; 7 bases match TRBD1. With V trimmed by 4 bases and J by 4 bases, 9 bases remained unmatched. The CDR3 is 15 amino acids. The germline V gene has CDR1 LNHDA and CDR2 SQIVND (reference sequence). In DNA, the CDR3 is TGTGCCAGTAGTAGAATACAGGGGAAACTCTATGGCTACACCTTC. It encodes CASSRIQGKLYGYTF.

The rearrangement joins TRBV6-7 to TRBJ1-2, with D possibly being TRBD1 (5 bases). TRBV6-7 carries the ORF label, with uncertain function. V lost 8 bases, J lost 4 bases, and 11 bases lay in between. CDR3 length equals 12 residues. CDR3 nucleotide sequence: TGTGCCAGCTTACAGGAACCCTATGGCTACACCTTC. This translates into CASLQEPYGYTF.

The sample holds many counts of this clone. This chain links TRBV18 with TRBJ2-1; unclear D gene. V lost 1 base and J 8 bases, leaving 9 bases between the germline ends. Germline CDR1 reads KGHSH; CDR2 reads LQKENI. The CDR3 is 13 residues long. The CDR3 here is CASSPLMDDEQFF. The DNA of the CDR3 is TGTGCCAGCTCACCACTGATGGATGATGAGCAGTTCTTC.

The chain is built from TRBV6-1 and TRBJ1-6, with a possible D match to TRBD1 (6 bases). The CDR3 extends over 15 amino acids. The germline gives CDR1 MNHNS, CDR2 SASEGT. V was cut by 5 bases and J by 4 bases, with 12 bases left in between. For the CDR3, the DNA is TGTGCCAGCAGTTTCCTACAGGGATATAATTCACCCCTCCACTTT. Translated, it gives CASSFLQGYNSPLHF.

The table lists this clone with a few counts. The rearrangement uses TRBV7-8 and TRBJ2-7; unclear D gene. Germline CDR1 SGHVS, CDR2 FQNEAQ. The CDR3 is 13 residues long. With 2 bases removed from V and 2 bases from J, the gap between germline ends came to 7 bases. For the CDR3, the DNA is TGTGCCAGCAGCTTACACCAAACCTACGAGCAGTACTTC. It is translated as CASSLHQTYEQYF.

V gene TRBV4-3 combines with J gene TRBJ2-7; 8 bases match TRBD2. Per germline, CDR1 LGHNA and CDR2 YSLEER. The CDR3 is 16 residues long. V shed 3 bases and J 0 bases; nucleotides not matched to a gene: 7. CDR3 coding DNA: TGCGCCAGCAGCCATGTTAGCGGGGCCTACTCCTACGAGCAGTACTTC. Its translation is CASSHVSGAYSYEQYF.

This clone came up a few times. The chain recombines TRBV7-7 with TRBJ2-3; TRBD1 aligns across 7 bases. The CDR3 is made up of 13 amino acids. CDR1 and CDR2 (germline): SSHAT, FNYEAQ (reference sequence). DNA for the CDR3: TGTGCTAGCGCACAGGGGTACACAGATACGCAGTATTTT. This sequence encodes CASAQGYTDTQYF.

The V gene is TRBV28, the J gene TRBJ2-5; 11 bases align to TRBD1. V shed 7 bases, J shed 11 bases, and the junction held 18 bases outside the gene matches. Germline V gives CDR1 MDHEN, CDR2 SYDVKM. This CDR3 spans 16 amino acids. The CDR3 DNA is TGTGCCAGCAACGAAGTTGCCGGGACAGGGGGTATGGAGCAGTACTTC. This translates into CASNEVAGTGGMEQYF.

V gene TRBV9 combines with J gene TRBJ1-2; 8 bases fit TRBD1. Trimming cost V 4 bases and J 4 bases; bases outside gene matches: 9. The V gene's germline CDR1 is SGDLS and CDR2 YYNGEE. CDR3 length: 15 residues. The CDR3 nucleotides are TGTGCCAGCAGCACCGGACAGGGCAGTATCTATGGCTACACCTTC. Protein product: CASSTGQGSIYGYTF.

The chain couples TRBV20-1 to TRBJ1-4; D ambiguous. The length of the CDR3 is 11 residues. The V gene's germline CDR1 is DFQATT and CDR2 SNEGSKA (reference sequence). Between the trimmed V and J ends, which lost 0 bases and 8 bases, there was a span of 4 bases. The chain's CDR3 is CSAREGEKLFF. The CDR3 DNA reads as TGCAGTGCTAGAGAAGGGGAAAAACTGTTTTTT.

This clone turned up a few times. V and J are TRBV11-2 and TRBJ1-1; 10 bases are shared with TRBD1. The CDR3 is 15 amino acids. V lost 1 base and J lost 1; bases outside the gene matches: 0. Germline loops: CDR1 SGHAT, CDR2 FQNNGV. Here the CDR3 DNA reads TGTGCCAGCAGCTTAGGGGACAGGGGGAACACTGAAGCTTTCTTT. Protein product: CASSLGDRGNTEAFF. The full variable domain, rest sourced from reference TRBV11-2 and TRBJ1-1, is EAGVAQSPRYKIIEKRQSVAFWCNPISGHATLYWYQQILGQGPKLLIQFQNNGVVDDSQLPKDRFSAERLKGVDSTLKIQPAKLEDSAVYLCASSLGDRGNTEAFFGQGTRLTVV.

The CDR3 nucleotides are TGTGCCAGCAGTTACCGGGGGGCTGGAAACACCATATATTTT. This sequence encodes CASSYRGAGNTIYF. The rearrangement links TRBV6-5 to TRBJ1-3, with D perhaps TRBD1 (5 bases). Germline V gives CDR1 MNHEY, CDR2 SVGAGI. The length of the CDR3 is 14 residues. V was trimmed by 2 bases and J by 2 bases, leaving 7 bases between them.

This clone was found a few times. The chain joins TRBV19 to TRBJ1-1, with D hard to call. The V and J ends lost 3 bases and 10 bases respectively, with 15 bases between them. This CDR3 is built from 13 residues. The germline V gene encodes CDR1 LNHDA and CDR2 SQIVND (reference sequence). The CDR3 loop is CASSIQEKVAAFF. In nucleotides, the CDR3 is TGTGCCAGTAGTATTCAGGAAAAGGTGGCAGCTTTCTTT.